This T cell receptor (beta chain) was sequenced for a study of PD-1 blockade in classical Hodgkin lymphoma. There was relapse after autologous stem cell transplantation in every patient, and there was variation in brentuximab vedotin exposure. Only in-frame clones appear in the TCRdb table, and some are missing; sequencing was by immunoSEQ multiplex PCR. The sample lists some 22,000 clones, over 60% occurring once. The germline V gene has CDR1 MNHEY and CDR2 SVGAGI. V shed 4 bases, J shed 11 bases, and the junction held 11 bases outside the gene matches. The CDR3 consists of 14 residues. About this clone itself: Its cognate antigen is unknown.

The study, taken as a whole, reports: TCR diversity in CD4+, not CD8+, cells rose significantly by C4D1. Newly diagnosed patients and complete responders had comparable diversity at baseline.

The sequence derives from a human donor with classical Hodgkin lymphoma. This chain joins TRBV6-5 and TRBJ1-1, with TRBD1 identical over 9 bases. The sequencing here drew on peripheral blood mononuclear cells (PBMCs), taken before the second cycle of nivolumab. CDR3 loop: CASSSTYRGLEAFF. DNA for the CDR3: TGTGCCAGCAGTTCCACGTACAGGGGGCTTGAGGCTTTCTTT.